The subject of this entry is one T cell receptor (beta chain). What it recognizes is unknown. The assay that was used to sequence DNA from cultured CD4+ T cells was the Oncomine TCR Beta short-read assay. One entry per CDR3 protein results from TCRdb running MiXCR on the PCR reads. The data contain 12,000 or so distinct CDR3 sequences, approximately 51% of them singletons. Germline trimming cut 4 bases from V and 3 bases from J; bases unmatched to any gene: 5. Germline V gene data show CDR1 as LNHDA and CDR2 as SQIVND (reference sequence). The CDR3 contains 14 residues. This entry comes from a study of vaccination and CD4 T cells after COVID-19. Overall study findings and caveats: Within the convalescent patients, a median about 85% of the SARS-CoV-2-reactive clones were ones that appeared only post-vaccination.

Stated treatment: roughly 10-day PBMC culture with coronavirus spike peptide pools or control peptides (ViraFEST assay). This clonotype was sampled from a human donor with COVID-19. The rearrangement links TRBV19 to TRBJ1-2, with 7 bases fitting TRBD1. Sequencing was performed on cultured CD4+ T cells from blood, taken after SARS-CoV-2 vaccination. In DNA form, the CDR3 reads TGTGCCAGTAGTACTCCCGGACAGGACTATGGCTACACCTTC. Translating gives CASSTPGQDYGYTF.